The source of this T cell receptor beta chain is a study of blood T cell repertoires in COVID-19. Turning to the study itself: COVID-19 samples collected from the United States, Italy and Spain covered acute and convalescent phases. T cells, B-cell-depleted T cells, or PBMCs provided the cDNA or gDNA that served as material.

Enrolled during active infection, Seattle patients were then followed longitudinally. Per the study methods: Amplification from reference gene primers served as the basis for estimated nucleated cell counts. Data came from immunoSEQ multiplex PCR; TCRdb stores just in-frame clones and leaves some out. The DNA gave D and trimming, while V, J and clone size come from that table. This sample has about 260,000 clones, with approximately 92% found just once. The CDR3 consists of 16 residues. Germline loops: CDR1 MGHRA, CDR2 YSYEKL. V was trimmed by 6 bases and J by 0 bases, leaving 15 bases between them. Material for sequencing was peripheral blood. The TCR comes from a person between 18 and 30 years old with COVID-19, enrolled during active disease. V usage is TRBV4-1 and J usage is TRBJ2-1; D is ambiguous. The CDR3 DNA sequence: TGCGCCAGCAGTCGACTCGAGGAATACTCCTACAATGAGCAGTTCTTC. It yields the protein CASSRLEEYSYNEQFF.